Shown below are 13 T cell receptor beta chains from a single sample sequenced in a study of T-cell reconstitution after alpha-beta-depleted transplantation in children. Preparing the TCRbeta library involved the use of unique molecular identifiers. Each CDR3 protein is one row after TCRdb ran MiXCR on the PCR reads. The sample contains about 610,000 distinct CDR3 sequences, more than 9% of which appear only once. Sequencing was performed on PBMCs from the stem cell graft donor, taken from the stem cell graft. The source is a human donor who donated a stem cell graft to a child with acute myeloid leukemia.

The sample holds a few counts of this clonotype. The chain recombines TRBV7-2 with TRBJ1-3, with 8 bases aligning to TRBD1. V was pared by 2 bases and J by 2 bases, with 2 bases of the junction left unmatched. The CDR3 loop spans 15 amino acids. Germline-derived CDR1 and CDR2 are SGHTA and FQGNSA. In DNA form, the CDR3 reads TGTGCCAGCAGCTTAAACAGGGGGACTGGAAACACCATATATTTT. It specifies CASSLNRGTGNTIYF.

The J gene is TRBJ2-7, the V gene TRBV5-1; D is tentatively TRBD1 or TRBD2 (5 bases each). The CDR3 is 11 amino acids. The V gene lost 3 bases and the J gene lost 6 bases, with 7 bases spanning the gap. Germline V gene data show CDR1 as SGHRS and CDR2 as YFSETQ. The CDR3, as DNA: TGCGCCAGCAGCTCCGGGGCCGAGCAGTACTTC. Translated: CASSSGAEQYF.

This clonotype has a handful of counts. This chain joins TRBV20-1 and TRBJ2-1, with a tentative D call TRBD1 (5 bases). The CDR3 has 14 amino acids. The germline V gene encodes CDR1 DFQATT and CDR2 SNEGSKA (reference sequence). CDR3 sequence reads: CSQETEFIDNEQFF. As DNA, the CDR3 is TGCTCCCAAGAGACAGAGTTTATAGACAATGAGCAGTTCTTC.

The chain links TRBV6-2 or TRBV6-3 to TRBJ2-1; D is uncertain. V was shortened by 10 bases and J by 7 bases, with 14 bases between the two germline ends. Germline V gene lookup returns CDR1 MNHEY and CDR2 SVGEGT. The CDR3 is 12 amino acids. CDR3 sequence: CATLRSTNEQFF. The CDR3 DNA is TGTGCCACGCTCCGGAGCACTAATGAGCAGTTCTTC.

The sample holds a few counts of this clonotype. The chain links TRBV5-1 to TRBJ2-3; TRBD1 matches at 10 bases. There are 16 residues in the CDR3. With V trimmed by 4 bases and J by 3 bases, 8 bases remained unmatched. Germline CDR1 is SGHRS and CDR2 is YFSETQ. This CDR3 is CASSERQGARTDTQYF. DNA for the CDR3: TGCGCCAGCAGCGAACGACAGGGGGCGAGAACAGATACGCAGTATTTT. Full variable domain (remainder filled in from reference TRBV5-1 and TRBJ2-3): KAGVTQTPRYLIKTRGQQVTLSCSPISGHRSVSWYQQTPGQGLQFLFEYFSETQRNKGNFPGRFSGRQFSNSRSEMNVSTLELGDSALYLCASSERQGARTDTQYFGPGTRLTVL.

A few counts support this clonotype. The V call is TRBV11-1, the J call TRBJ2-7; D is perhaps TRBD1 or TRBD2 (6 bases each). CDR1 is SGHAT and CDR2 is FQDESV in the germline V gene (reference sequence). V lost 5 bases, J lost 2 bases, and 13 bases lay in between. This CDR3 is 14 amino acids long. CDR3 sequence: CASSQLGGTYEQYF. DNA for the CDR3: TGTGCCAGCAGCCAACTGGGGGGCACCTACGAGCAGTACTTC. Full variable domain (outside the CDR3, taken from reference TRBV11-1 and TRBJ2-7): EAEVAQSPRYKITEKSQAVAFWCDPISGHATLYWYRQILGQGPELLVQFQDESVVDDSQLPKDRFSAERLKGVDSTLKIQPAELGDSAMYLCASSQLGGTYEQYFGPGTRLTVT.

This clonotype showed up just a few times. The J gene is TRBJ2-1, the V gene TRBV28; TRBD1 is a possible D gene (5 bases). This CDR3 contains 13 residues. Trimming left V 4 bases short and J 7 bases short, with 11 bases between. Germline V gives CDR1 MDHEN, CDR2 SYDVKM. This chain's CDR3 is CASSSTPGNEQFF. CDR3 DNA: TGTGCCAGCAGTTCCACCCCAGGGAATGAGCAGTTCTTC.

In its sample, this clonotype was seen a few times. V gene TRBV20-1 combines with J gene TRBJ2-1, with 12 bases matching TRBD2. The CDR3 contains 17 residues. CDR1 DFQATT and CDR2 SNEGSKA come from the germline V gene (reference sequence). V dropped 1 base and J dropped 7; count of bases not matched to a gene: 11. CDR3 residues: CSARASKGLAGSNEQFF. CDR3 coding DNA: TGCAGTGCTAGAGCATCGAAAGGACTAGCGGGAAGTAATGAGCAGTTCTTC.

This clonotype has just a few counts. This chain joins TRBV29-1 and TRBJ2-5, with unresolved D. The CDR3 has 10 residues. From germline, CDR1 is SQVTM and CDR2 ANQGSEA. Trimming took 3 bases from V and 6 from J, leaving 5 bases between them. Here the CDR3 DNA reads TGCAGCGTTGATATCAAGACCCAGTACTTC. This gives the protein CSVDIKTQYF. Looking up the rest from reference TRBV29-1 and TRBJ2-5 gives the full variable domain: SAVISQKPSRDICQRGTSLTIQCQVDSQVTMMFWYRQQPGQSLTLIATANQGSEATYESGFVIDKFPISRPNLTFSTLTVSNMSPEDSSIYLCSVDIKTQYFGPGTRLLVL.

This clonotype was seen a few times. The chain couples TRBV6-2 or TRBV6-3 to TRBJ2-3, with TRBD2 matching over 7 bases. The CDR3 loop spans 16 amino acids. From germline, CDR1 is MNHEY and CDR2 SVGEGT. V was clipped by 4 bases and J by 1 base; unmatched bases: 8. CDR3 nucleotides: TGTGCCAGCAGTTTTGGGACCGGACTAGGCACAGATACGCAGTATTTT. Its translation: CASSFGTGLGTDTQYF.

This clonotype was detected a few times. The chain carries TRBV7-2 and TRBJ1-4, with a tentative D call TRBD1 (5 bases). V lost 2 bases to trimming and J lost 5 bases, with 9 bases between them. CDR3 length: 14 residues. From germline, CDR1 is SGHTA and CDR2 FQGNSA. The CDR3 loop is CASSLWGSNEKLFF. The CDR3 DNA follows: TGTGCCAGCAGCTTATGGGGCTCCAATGAAAAACTGTTTTTT.

This clonotype was observed at least ten times. The chain is built from TRBV5-4 and TRBJ2-7; 7 positions agree with TRBD2. Germline lookup yields CDR1 SGHNT and CDR2 YYREEE (reference sequence). Trimming removed 3 bases from V and 8 bases from J; junction bases left unmatched: 5. This CDR3 has 12 amino acids. The chain's CDR3 is CASSWGTTKQYF. The CDR3 DNA sequence: TGTGCCAGCAGCTGGGGGACTACCAAGCAGTACTTC.

This clonotype was counted a few times. The J gene is TRBJ2-7, the V gene TRBV20-1; TRBD2 agrees at 8 bases. Germline-derived CDR1 and CDR2 are DFQATT and SNEGSKA (reference sequence). This CDR3 contains 15 residues. The ends lost 4 bases at V and 6 bases at J; junction bases unmatched: 14. The CDR3 bases are TGCAGTGCTAAAGTACCGGGAGGGACGTTGCGCGAGCAGTACTTC. Translation gives CSAKVPGGTLREQYF.